This record looks at one T cell receptor (beta chain) sequence and its context. What it recognizes is unknown. This sample was included in a study of shared clonotypes between healthy human individuals. Study conclusions and caveats: Estimated clonotype richness was generally higher in naive than memory subsets. Even with large depth, rarefaction showed that sorted-subset sequencing was incomplete. Several donors showed sharing of approximately 5% of naive CD4 clonotypes. Unshared clonotypes carried lower generation probabilities than those common to all four donors.

Data came from immunoSEQ multiplex PCR; TCRdb stores just in-frame clones and leaves some out. The sample gives about 1.1 million clones, 78% of which show up once; about 0.52% is in the top ten. Germline V gene sequence: CDR1 MGHRA, CDR2 YSYEKL. Losses at the gene ends were 7 bases for V and 4 bases for J; bases not matched to a gene: 10. This CDR3 has 16 amino acids. V usage is TRBV4-1 and J usage is TRBJ2-2; 9 nucleotides align to TRBD2. Input material: memory CD4+ T cells from PBMCs. The sample's subset: CD45RA-negative fraction. This sequence was found in a man aged 18 to 29 in good health. Some clones in this sample may be carry-over from other donors' samples. CDR3 in amino acids: CASKGREGQGTGELFF. The CDR3 DNA sequence: TGCGCCAGCAAGGGGCGGGAGGGCCAGGGCACCGGGGAGCTGTTTTTT.